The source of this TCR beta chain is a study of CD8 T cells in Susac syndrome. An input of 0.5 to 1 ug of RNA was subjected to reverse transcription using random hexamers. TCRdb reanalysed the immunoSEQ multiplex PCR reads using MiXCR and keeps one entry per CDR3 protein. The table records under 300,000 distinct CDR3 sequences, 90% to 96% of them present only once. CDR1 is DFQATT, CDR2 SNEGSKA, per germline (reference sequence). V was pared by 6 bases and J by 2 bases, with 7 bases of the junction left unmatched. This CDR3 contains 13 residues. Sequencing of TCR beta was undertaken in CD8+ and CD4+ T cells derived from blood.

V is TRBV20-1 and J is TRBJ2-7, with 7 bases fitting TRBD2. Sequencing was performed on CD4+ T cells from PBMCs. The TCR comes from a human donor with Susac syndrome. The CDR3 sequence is CSASLGGPYEQYF. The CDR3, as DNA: TGCAGTGCGTCGTTGGGAGGGCCCTACGAGCAGTACTTC.